These 20 T cell receptor beta chains were sequenced from one sample in a study of blood T cell repertoires in COVID-19. This table comes from immunoSEQ multiplex PCR, and its TCRdb copy is limited to in-frame clones, with some not included. The data contain around 150,000 clones, under 80% of them singletons. The source material was peripheral blood. The receptor set was obtained from a man between 65 and 85 years old with acute or convalescent COVID-19.

The V and J genes are TRBV19 and TRBJ1-2; 11 bases are a match to TRBD1. The CDR3 is 15 residues long. V lost 4 bases and J lost 8; bases outside the gene matches: 9. Germline CDR1 reads LNHDA; CDR2 reads SQIVND (reference sequence). Here the CDR3 DNA reads TGTGCCAGTAGTAGAAGGACAGGGGGCATTTCGGGCTACACCTTC. It yields the protein CASSRRTGGISGYTF.

This chain uses TRBV10-2 with TRBJ1-1; a possible D gene is TRBD1 (5 bases). This CDR3 is built from 15 residues. V was shortened by 2 bases and J by 0 bases, with 10 bases between the two germline ends. Germline V gene lookup returns CDR1 WSHSY and CDR2 SAAADI. The CDR3 loop is CASSEPGRVNTEAFF. The CDR3, as DNA: TGCGCCAGCAGTGAGCCAGGCAGGGTGAACACTGAAGCTTTCTTT.

In nucleotides, the CDR3 is TGTGCCAGCAGTTTCACAGGGGGCGACTACAATGAGCAGTTCTTC. Translation: CASSFTGGDYNEQFF. The chain employs TRBV5-5 and TRBJ2-1; 9 nucleotides line up with TRBD1. The germline V gene encodes CDR1 SGHKS and CDR2 YYEKEE (reference sequence). V lost 5 bases and J lost 3; bases outside the gene matches: 6. The CDR3 has 15 residues.

The V gene is TRBV19, the J gene TRBJ1-1; 7 positions agree with TRBD1. Germline V gene data show CDR1 as LNHDA and CDR2 as SQIVND (reference sequence). This CDR3 comprises 14 residues. Trimming cost V 3 bases and J 5 bases; bases outside gene matches: 6. The DNA for the CDR3 is TGTGCCAGTAGTATTGGGGGACAGTTGACTGAAGCTTTCTTT. This gives the protein CASSIGGQLTEAFF.

The rearrangement links TRBV2 to TRBJ2-7, with D perhaps matching TRBD1 (6 bases). Trimming removed 1 base at V and 2 bases at J, with 9 bases between. Per the germline V gene, CDR1 is SNHLY and CDR2 is FYNNEI. The CDR3 spans 14 residues. The CDR3 bases are TGTGCCAGCAGTGAAGAGGGGGTCCCCTACGAGCAGTACTTC. Amino acid sequence: CASSEEGVPYEQYF.

The table lists this clone with a few counts. The CDR3 sequence: CASRPGGSDYGYTF. CDR3 DNA sequence: TGCGCCAGCAGACCAGGGGGCTCGGACTATGGCTACACCTTC. This chain uses TRBV4-1 with TRBJ1-2; 8 bases fit TRBD1. The trim removed 6 bases at V and 3 bases at J, leaving 6 bases unmatched. The CDR3 is 14 residues long. CDR1 is MGHRA, CDR2 YSYEKL, per germline.

Here the CDR3 DNA reads TGTGCCAGCAGCCAAGACATTAACTATGGCTACACCTTC. As protein: CASSQDINYGYTF. The V and J genes are TRBV3-1 (or the pseudogene TRBV3-2) and TRBJ1-2; no firm D call. The CDR3 is made up of 13 amino acids. Germline CDR1 reads LGHDT; CDR2 reads YNNKEL (reference sequence). The V and J ends lost 0 bases and 1 base respectively, with 3 bases between them.

This clone appeared once. In DNA, the CDR3 is TGTGCCAGCAGTTCGACTAATCAGCCCCAGCATTTT. Its translation: CASSSTNQPQHF. The chain is built from TRBV28 and TRBJ1-5; the D is unclear. The CDR3 length is 12 residues. Germline V gene lookup returns CDR1 MDHEN and CDR2 SYDVKM. Deletions cut 4 bases from V and 4 bases from J, with 5 bases between.

V and J are TRBV7-2 and TRBJ2-3, with D hard to call. V lost 1 base and J lost 7, with 9 bases in between. The CDR3 spans 13 residues. Germline V lookup: CDR1 SGHTA, CDR2 FQGNSA. Written as DNA, the CDR3 is TGTGCCAGCAGCTTAGGTGAACTTCATACGCAGTATTTT. Protein: CASSLGELHTQYF.

This rearrangement joins TRBV19 to TRBJ1-5, with 9 bases matching TRBD1. Trimming removed 7 bases from V and 3 bases from J; junction bases left unmatched: 7. The CDR3 covers 15 residues. Germline V gene sequence: CDR1 LNHDA, CDR2 SQIVND (reference sequence). Written as DNA, the CDR3 is TGTGCCAGTACCGGACAGGGGCCTTCCAATCAGCCCCAGCATTTT. Encoded protein: CASTGQGPSNQPQHF.

This clone is a singleton in its sample. The chain links TRBV18 to TRBJ1-5; tentatively, D is TRBD1 (5 bases). Deletions cut 1 base from V and 0 bases from J, with 10 bases between. CDR3 size: 16 residues. Germline-derived CDR1 and CDR2 are KGHSH and LQKENI. The CDR3 bases are TGTGCCAGCTCACCACGGCTAGGGGATAGCAATCAGCCCCAGCATTTT. Protein sequence: CASSPRLGDSNQPQHF.

The chain carries TRBV7-8 and TRBJ1-1; 7 positions agree with TRBD1. Trimming cost V 4 bases and J 4 bases; bases outside gene matches: 12. There are 16 residues in the CDR3. Germline lookup yields CDR1 SGHVS and CDR2 FQNEAQ. CDR3 sequence: CASSSFRAGGVTEAFF. In nucleotides, the CDR3 is TGTGCCAGCAGCTCCTTTCGGGCAGGGGGTGTCACTGAAGCTTTCTTT.

The chain links TRBV12-3 or TRBV12-4 to TRBJ1-1; 7 bases agree with TRBD1. The length of the CDR3 is 13 residues. After removal of 10 bases from V and 0 bases from J, the junction contained 5 bases not matched to a gene. CDR3 sequence: CAITGQMNTEAFF. CDR3 nucleotide sequence: TGTGCCATTACGGGACAGATGAACACTGAAGCTTTCTTT.

This clone has just one count. The chain has TRBV9 and TRBJ2-7; 7 nucleotides agree with TRBD2. V shed 2 bases and J 1 base; nucleotides not matched to a gene: 3. Germline V gene sequence: CDR1 SGDLS, CDR2 YYNGEE. The CDR3 contains 14 residues. The CDR3: CASSVDGRSYEQYF. As DNA, the CDR3 is TGTGCCAGCAGCGTTGACGGGAGGTCCTACGAGCAGTACTTC. Full variable domain (remainder filled in from reference TRBV9 and TRBJ2-7): DSGVTQTPKHLITATGQRVTLRCSPRSGDLSVYWYQQSLDQGLQFLIQYYNGEERAKGNILERFSAQQFPDLHSELNLSSLELGDSALYFCASSVDGRSYEQYFGPGTRLTVT.

To note about this clone: Compared with germline, one end of the junction differs, possibly owing to a read error. The rearrangement joins TRBV5-8 to TRBJ2-1, with 10 nucleotides matching TRBD2. This CDR3 has 14 amino acids. Germline-derived CDR1 and CDR2 are SGHTS and YDEGEE. Here the CDR3 DNA reads TGTACCAGCAGCCAGGGACTAGCGAACAATGAGCAGTTCTTC. Its translation is CTSSQGLANNEQFF.

The V gene is TRBV19, the J gene TRBJ1-2; tentative D call: TRBD1 (5 bases). Trimming stripped 2 bases from V and 2 bases from J, with 15 bases between. From germline, CDR1 is LNHDA and CDR2 SQIVND (reference sequence). The length of the CDR3 is 16 residues. This CDR3 reads CASSISLVEGNYGYTF. CDR3 nucleotides: TGTGCCAGTAGTATATCCCTGGTGGAGGGGAACTATGGCTACACCTTC.

The CDR3 protein is CASSPPYGWGHEQYF. In DNA form, the CDR3 reads TGTGCCAGCAGTCCCCCGTACGGGTGGGGCCACGAGCAGTACTTC. This chain links TRBV27 with TRBJ2-7; D perhaps matches TRBD1 (5 bases). This CDR3 comprises 15 residues. V dropped 5 bases and J dropped 5 bases, with 19 bases sitting between them. Germline V gene sequence: CDR1 MNHEY, CDR2 SMNVEV (reference sequence).

The chain employs TRBV10-1 and TRBJ1-1, with D perhaps matching TRBD1 (5 bases). The germline V and J ends were trimmed by 7 bases and 1 base, with 10 bases remaining between them. Germline CDR1 and CDR2: WNHNN and SYGVQD (reference sequence). This CDR3 has 13 residues. The CDR3 DNA follows: TGCGCCAGCACCCCGGACACGAACACTGAAGCTTTCTTT. It specifies CASTPDTNTEAFF.

V is TRBV10-3 and J is TRBJ2-7; 12 bases match TRBD1. The germline gives CDR1 ENHRY, CDR2 SYGVKD. V shed 6 bases, J shed 5 bases, and the junction held 5 bases outside the gene matches. There are 14 residues in the CDR3. The CDR3 nucleotides read TGTGCCATCAGAATGGGACAGGGGGCTCACGAGCAGTACTTC. It specifies CAIRMGQGAHEQYF.

Many counts were recorded for this clone. This sequence joins TRBV19 and TRBJ1-2; D unresolved. The CDR3 sequence is 15 residues long. Germline values: CDR1 LNHDA, CDR2 SQIVND (reference sequence). V lost 2 bases and J lost 0, with 10 bases in between. CDR3 region: CASSIMGASNYGYTF. For the CDR3, the DNA is TGTGCCAGTAGTATAATGGGAGCGTCTAACTATGGCTACACCTTC.